This TCR beta chain derives from a study of cytomegalovirus exposure and HLA in healthy donors. Findings of the study overall: Across donors, most TCRs were seen rarely, yet some public ones were widespread. The study flagged about 160 TCR beta chains as cytomegalovirus-associated.

As concerns this clone: Antigen: not known. Other DNA sequences in this specimen translate into the identical CDR3.

The ends were cut back, 6 bases at V and 4 bases at J, with 13 bases in the middle. Germline V gene data show CDR1 as MNHEY and CDR2 as SMNVEV (reference sequence). The CDR3 extends over 15 amino acids. Sequenced by immunoSEQ multiplex PCR; TCRdb stores in-frame clones only, minus some. The table lists approximately 120,000 clones, about nine tenths of them singletons. The chain links TRBV27 to TRBJ2-6; D is perhaps TRBD1 (6 bases). The sequence came from a woman aged 18-29 years in good health and CMV-seronegative. Sequences were obtained from PBMCs. The CDR3 DNA reads TGTGCCAGCAGACCTGTGGGGGCCGGGGCCAACGTCCTGACTTTC. It translates to CASRPVGAGANVLTF.